These 9 T cell receptor beta chains share one sample of origin, sequenced in a study of cytomegalovirus exposure and HLA in healthy donors. A multiplex PCR was run with 60 Vbeta primers and 13 Jbeta primers. Only in-frame clones appear in the TCRdb table, and some are missing; sequencing was by immunoSEQ multiplex PCR. The sample records roughly 100,000 clones, roughly 73% being singletons. Sequenced material: PBMCs. The source of these receptors is a woman aged 35 to 49 in good health and CMV-seropositive.

This clone was recorded only once. The genes are TRBV2 and TRBJ1-5, with a tentative D call TRBD1 (5 bases). Germline-derived CDR1 and CDR2 are SNHLY and FYNNEI. V lost 6 bases and J lost 4, with 10 bases in between. This CDR3 has 13 residues. The CDR3, as DNA: TGTGCCAGCAGGCAGGACATTAATCAGCCCCAGCATTTT. It specifies CASRQDINQPQHF.

The chain carries TRBV19 and TRBJ2-5, with 7 nucleotides matching TRBD1. The J call could be wrong; TRBJ2-7 is a better fit for the DNA end. CDR3 length equals 15 residues. Germline loops: CDR1 LNHDA, CDR2 SQIVND (reference sequence). Written as DNA, the CDR3 is TGTGCCAGTAGTGCCGGGACAGTTCGTTCCTACGAGCAGTACTTC. Its protein is CASSAGTVRSYEQYF.

In DNA, the CDR3 is TGCGCCAGCAGCCAAGTCGGACTAGCGGGATACGAGCAGTACTTC. As protein: CASSQVGLAGYEQYF. V gene TRBV4-1 combines with J gene TRBJ2-7, with TRBD2 matching over 12 bases. The CDR3 runs 15 residues. V dropped 1 base and J dropped 4; count of bases not matched to a gene: 2. CDR1 is MGHRA and CDR2 is YSYEKL in the germline V gene.

This rearrangement joins TRBV7-9 to TRBJ2-2, with 8 nucleotides matching TRBD2. Germline CDR1 is SEHNR and CDR2 is FQNEAQ (reference sequence). The CDR3 sequence is 14 residues long. The junction had 4 bases not matched to a gene; V was cut back by 7 bases and J by 3 bases. The CDR3 DNA sequence: TGTGCCAGCACGGGGGGGGGTTACACCGGGGAGCTGTTTTTT. Translated, it gives CASTGGGYTGELFF. Complete variable domain (other parts from reference TRBV7-9 and TRBJ2-2): DTGVSQNPRHKITKRGQNVTFRCDPISEHNRLYWYRQTLGQGPEFLTYFQNEAQLEKSRLLSDRFSAERPKGSFSTLEIQRTEQGDSAMYLCASTGGGYTGELFFGEGSRLTVL.

The chain couples TRBV4-2 to TRBJ1-6; maybe TRBD1 (6 bases). The V gene's germline CDR1 is LGHNA and CDR2 YNFKEQ. This CDR3 spans 15 amino acids. V lost 6 bases to trimming and J lost 7 bases, with 16 bases between them. The CDR3 sequence is CASSVGGAENSPLHF. The CDR3 coding sequence is TGTGCCAGCAGTGTAGGGGGGGCAGAGAATTCACCCCTCCACTTT.

This chain joins TRBV19 and TRBJ2-1; D gene unclear. V was pared by 3 bases and J by 10 bases, with 13 bases between. CDR3 length equals 13 residues. Germline-derived CDR1 and CDR2 are LNHDA and SQIVND (reference sequence). Here the CDR3 DNA reads TGTGCCAGTAGTATTGCTGAACCGGTGGAGCAGTTCTTC. Amino acid sequence: CASSIAEPVEQFF.

V is TRBV2 and J is TRBJ1-5; D is unclear. The germline V gene has CDR1 SNHLY and CDR2 FYNNEI. Trimming pared 3 bases from V and 2 bases from J, leaving 14 bases between. The CDR3 has 16 residues. CDR3 bases: TGTGCCAGCAGTGACCCGACCGGGTTTGGCAATCAGCCCCAGCATTTT. The encoded protein is CASSDPTGFGNQPQHF.

The chain joins TRBV4-3 to TRBJ2-1; 7 bases agree with TRBD2. Germline V CDR1 and CDR2: LGHNA, YSLEER. V dropped 0 bases and J dropped 12; count of bases not matched to a gene: 11. The CDR3 extends over 15 amino acids. The CDR3 region is CASSQDGAGDTGQFF. The CDR3 nucleotides are TGCGCCAGCAGCCAAGACGGCGCGGGGGATACGGGGCAGTTCTTC.

This chain connects TRBV19 to TRBJ1-5; D gene ambiguous. Trimming took 7 bases from V and 10 from J, leaving 14 bases between them. This CDR3 contains 12 residues. From germline, CDR1 is LNHDA and CDR2 SQIVND (reference sequence). For the CDR3, the DNA is TGTGCCAGTAATAGTCCGTCCCTACCCCAGCATTTT. Translation gives CASNSPSLPQHF.